The 31 T cell receptor beta chains below all came from one sample that was sequenced in a study of blood T cell repertoires in COVID-19. TCRdb keeps only in-frame clones here, not all; method: immunoSEQ multiplex PCR. The sample includes under 300,000 clones, almost 90% of them seen just once. Sequences were obtained from peripheral blood. These receptors all stem from a woman between 55 and 75 years old with COVID-19, enrolled during active disease.

The rearrangement uses TRBV4-3 and TRBJ1-2; D possibly corresponds to TRBD1 (5 bases). The CDR3 length is 14 residues. V was cut by 4 bases and J by 4 bases, with 13 bases left in between. From germline, CDR1 is LGHNA and CDR2 YSLEER. The DNA for the CDR3 is TGCGCCAGCAGCCTCCAGGGTGAAACCTATGGCTACACCTTC. The encoded protein is CASSLQGETYGYTF.

The V call is TRBV6-5, the J call TRBJ1-3; no definite D call. Trimming removed 2 bases from V and 0 bases from J, with 11 bases in between. The CDR3 sequence is 16 residues long. From germline, CDR1 is MNHEY and CDR2 SVGAGI. CDR3 in amino acids: CASSYASGSSGNTIYF. The CDR3 DNA reads TGTGCCAGCAGTTACGCCTCAGGATCCTCTGGAAACACCATATATTTT.

As to this clone: One end of the junction does not line up with germline, which may come from a read error. The chain combines TRBV7-7 with TRBJ2-3; 9 nucleotides match TRBD2. Germline V lookup: CDR1 SSHAT, CDR2 FNYEAQ (reference sequence). This CDR3 has 16 amino acids. The CDR3 protein is CASSLGVAGGTDTQYF. CDR3 in DNA: TGTGCTAGCAGCCTAGGGGTAGCGGGGGGCACAGATACGCAGTATTTT.

The table lists this clone with a count of one. The genes are TRBV18 and TRBJ1-5; TRBD1 matches at 12 bases. Trimming removed 3 bases from V and 5 bases from J; junction bases left unmatched: 8. The CDR3 totals 17 residues. The germline gives CDR1 KGHSH, CDR2 LQKENI. CDR3 in DNA: TGTGCCAGCTCACCTAGAGCCGGGACAGGGGGCGATCAGCCCCAGCATTTT. This encodes CASSPRAGTGGDQPQHF. The whole variable domain, filled in from reference TRBV18 and TRBJ1-5, reads NAGVMQNPRHLVRRRGQEARLRCSPMKGHSHVYWYRQLPEEGLKFMVYLQKENIIDESGMPKERFSAEFPKEGPSILRIQQVVRGDSAAYFCASSPRAGTGGDQPQHFGDGTRLSIL.

The V call is TRBV2, the J call TRBJ1-5; D unclear. V was cut by 4 bases and J by 4 bases, with 11 bases left in between. The CDR3 consists of 14 residues. The germline gives CDR1 SNHLY, CDR2 FYNNEI. CDR3 in amino acids: CASSARESNQPQHF. The CDR3 nucleotides are TGTGCCAGCAGTGCCCGGGAAAGTAATCAGCCCCAGCATTTT.

The chain combines TRBV5-4 with TRBJ2-7, with 11 nucleotides matching TRBD1. J lost 4 bases, V lost 4 bases, and 4 bases had no gene match. The CDR3 runs to 14 residues. The germline V gene encodes CDR1 SGHNT and CDR2 YYREEE (reference sequence). The CDR3 loop reads CASSPGQGAYEQYF. CDR3 sequence (DNA): TGTGCCAGCAGCCCCGGACAGGGGGCGTACGAGCAGTACTTC. Using reference TRBV5-4 and TRBJ2-7 for the parts outside the CDR3, the full variable domain is ETGVTQSPTHLIKTRGQQVTLRCSSQSGHNTVSWYQQALGQGPQFIFQYYREEENGRGNFPPRFSGLQFPNYSSELNVNALELDDSALYLCASSPGQGAYEQYFGPGTRLTVT.

The V call is TRBV6-5, the J call TRBJ1-2; TRBD1 aligns across 9 bases. The CDR3 has 12 residues. V lost 10 bases to trimming and J lost 5 bases; unmatched junction nucleotides: 5. Germline CDR1 reads MNHEY; CDR2 reads SVGAGI. The CDR3 DNA sequence: TGTGCCACACAGGGGGCGTCATATGGCTACACCTTC. It encodes CATQGASYGYTF.

The chain employs TRBV27 and TRBJ2-7; 8 nucleotides agree with TRBD1. With V trimmed by 6 bases and J by 4 bases, 17 bases remained unmatched. The CDR3 spans 17 residues. Germline V gene data show CDR1 as MNHEY and CDR2 as SMNVEV (reference sequence). CDR3 bases: TGTGCCAGCAGACCGGAGAGCGACAGGGGCGTTAGTTACGAGCAGTACTTC. This sequence encodes CASRPESDRGVSYEQYF.

The chain recombines TRBV6-1 with TRBJ2-7; 11 bases map to TRBD2. The CDR3 is 17 residues long. The germline V gene encodes CDR1 MNHNS and CDR2 SASEGT. After removal of 4 bases from V and 0 bases from J, the junction contained 8 bases not matched to a gene. The CDR3 sequence: CASSVLAGAHLSYEQYF. For the CDR3, the DNA is TGTGCCAGCAGTGTACTAGCGGGGGCCCATCTCTCCTACGAGCAGTACTTC.

The chain couples TRBV27 to TRBJ2-3; D is unresolved. V lost 7 bases, J lost 7 bases, and 9 bases lay in between. The germline V gene has CDR1 MNHEY and CDR2 SMNVEV (reference sequence). The CDR3 consists of 11 residues. This CDR3 reads CASKSIHTQYF. CDR3 sequence (DNA): TGTGCCAGCAAGTCTATCCATACGCAGTATTTT.

J is TRBJ2-3 and V is TRBV4-3; 7 bases map to TRBD2. CDR3 size: 17 residues. Losses at the gene ends were 0 bases for V and 2 bases for J; bases not matched to a gene: 8. CDR1 and CDR2 (germline): LGHNA, YSLEER. The CDR3 reads CASSQEPAGRITDTQYF. The CDR3 nucleotides are TGCGCCAGCAGCCAAGAACCAGCGGGGCGCATCACAGATACGCAGTATTTT.

This sequence joins TRBV6-5 and TRBJ1-6; 8 bases are shared with TRBD1. The CDR3 spans 16 residues. CDR1 and CDR2 (germline): MNHEY, SVGAGI. The V gene end was trimmed by 2 bases and the J gene end by 1 base; junction bases not matched to a gene: 1. CDR3 residues: CASSYDRGSYNSPLHF. The CDR3 region has the DNA TGTGCCAGCAGTTACGACAGGGGTTCCTATAATTCACCCCTCCACTTT.

V gene TRBV10-3 combines with J gene TRBJ2-7; TRBD2 agrees at 9 bases. The CDR3 is 16 residues long. The V segment lost 5 bases and the J segment 2 bases; nucleotides outside the gene matches: 10. The V gene's germline CDR1 is ENHRY and CDR2 SYGVKD. CDR3 coding DNA: TGTGCCATCAGTAGGGGCTTGGCGGGGGGGACCTACGAGCAGTACTTC. Translated: CAISRGLAGGTYEQYF.

The genes are TRBV3-1 (or the pseudogene TRBV3-2) and TRBJ2-1; a weak D match, TRBD2 (7 bases). The CDR3 extends over 17 amino acids. V was pared by 1 base and J by 3 bases, with 16 bases between. Germline V gene sequence: CDR1 LGHDT, CDR2 YNNKEL (reference sequence). The chain's CDR3 is CASSQAPRGPFYNEQFF. In DNA form, the CDR3 reads TGTGCCAGCAGCCAAGCACCGCGGGGGCCTTTCTACAATGAGCAGTTCTTC.

This clone occurred a few times. V gene TRBV30 combines with J gene TRBJ2-2, with 9 bases lining up with TRBD1. Germline CDR1 and CDR2: GTSNPN and SVGIG (reference sequence). Trimming removed 7 bases from V and 9 bases from J; junction bases left unmatched: 3. This CDR3 region has 11 residues. CDR3 sequence reads: CASQGARELFF. The CDR3 nucleotides are TGTGCCTCACAGGGGGCCCGGGAGCTGTTTTTT.

The J gene is TRBJ2-2, the V gene TRBV18; 8 bases are shared with TRBD1. CDR1 and CDR2 from the germline V gene are KGHSH and LQKENI. The CDR3 spans 16 residues. Trimming at V came to 1 base and at J to 7 bases, leaving 8 bases not matched to a gene. Here the CDR3 DNA reads TGTGCCAGCTCACCACAGCCCCAGGGGGCCGGCGGGGAGCTGTTTTTT. It yields the protein CASSPQPQGAGGELFF.

Here the CDR3 reads CASSQADRGAKNIQYF. CDR3 DNA sequence: TGTGCCAGCAGCCAAGCCGACAGGGGAGCCAAAAACATTCAGTACTTC. V usage is TRBV4-2 and J usage is TRBJ2-4; the match to TRBD1 covers 8 bases. Germline V gene lookup returns CDR1 LGHNA and CDR2 YNFKEQ. This CDR3 contains 16 residues. Trimming at V came to 1 base and at J to 0 bases, leaving 2 bases not matched to a gene.

V and J are TRBV2 and TRBJ2-7; tentative D call: TRBD2 (5 bases). Germline V lookup: CDR1 SNHLY, CDR2 FYNNEI. The CDR3 has 16 amino acids. Deletions cut 1 base from V and 0 bases from J, with 13 bases between. CDR3 DNA sequence: TGTGCCAGCAGTGAAGGAGACCCTAGCAACTCCTACGAGCAGTACTTC. Amino acids: CASSEGDPSNSYEQYF.

This clone was seen a handful of times. The chain recombines TRBV11-3 with TRBJ2-2; 10 bases align to TRBD1. From germline, CDR1 is SGHNT and CDR2 YENEEA. Germline trimming cut 5 bases from V and 4 bases from J; bases unmatched to any gene: 13. This CDR3 comprises 18 residues. The CDR3 DNA is TGTGCCAGCAGCCCAGAGGGGACAGGGGACGGCGGCACCGGGGAGCTGTTTTTT. It specifies CASSPEGTGDGGTGELFF.

This clone was counted a single time. J is TRBJ2-7 and V is TRBV4-1, with a weak D call TRBD2 (6 bases). Per the germline V gene, CDR1 is MGHRA and CDR2 is YSYEKL. V was shortened by 1 base and J by 0 bases, with 13 bases between the two germline ends. The CDR3 is 16 amino acids. The CDR3 region is CASSQGRGLFSYEQYF. In DNA form, the CDR3 reads TGCGCCAGCAGCCAAGGAAGGGGACTCTTCTCCTACGAGCAGTACTTC.

The chain recombines TRBV7-2 with TRBJ2-2; weak D call: TRBD2 (7 bases). Germline V gene lookup returns CDR1 SGHTA and CDR2 FQGNSA. With 6 bases removed from V and 3 bases from J, the gap between germline ends came to 20 bases. This CDR3 region has 17 residues. CDR3 sequence (DNA): TGTGCCAGCAGTCCCCTGGGGGGGGCCGGGTACACCGGGGAGCTGTTTTTT. It encodes CASSPLGGAGYTGELFF.

The chain carries TRBV28 and TRBJ1-2; a possible D gene is TRBD1 (5 bases). The CDR3 length is 17 residues. The ends were cut back, 1 base at V and 3 bases at J, with 18 bases in the middle. CDR1 is MDHEN and CDR2 is SYDVKM in the germline V gene. The CDR3 is CASSLSKTRGGYYGYTF. CDR3 DNA sequence: TGTGCCAGCAGTTTATCGAAGACCCGGGGGGGGTACTATGGCTACACCTTC.

This chain connects TRBV5-8 to TRBJ1-2, with D possibly matching TRBD1 (6 bases). In germline, CDR1 is SGHTS, CDR2 YDEGEE. V dropped 4 bases and J dropped 1 base, with 11 bases sitting between them. CDR3 length: 14 residues. The CDR3 region is CASSKGTLNYGYTF. The CDR3 region has the DNA TGTGCCAGCAGCAAGGGGACACTTAACTATGGCTACACCTTC.

The genes are TRBV5-8 and TRBJ1-1; D is uncertain. Germline V gives CDR1 SGHTS, CDR2 YDEGEE. V gave up 3 bases and J gave up 0 bases, with 15 bases separating them. This CDR3 contains 16 residues. CDR3 sequence: CASSSRQRTMNTEAFF. CDR3 in DNA: TGTGCCAGCAGCTCCCGACAACGGACTATGAACACTGAAGCTTTCTTT.

This clone was observed once. This chain connects TRBV10-3 to TRBJ1-2, with 8 positions matching TRBD1. CDR3 size: 14 residues. Germline V gives CDR1 ENHRY, CDR2 SYGVKD. V shed 1 base and J 7 bases; nucleotides not matched to a gene: 5. CDR3 sequence reads: CAISELSGQGGYTF. The CDR3 nucleotides read TGTGCCATCAGTGAGTTATCAGGACAGGGTGGCTACACCTTC.

CDR3 loop: CASSLISTGELFF. The DNA for the CDR3 is TGTGCCAGCAGCTTAATCAGCACCGGGGAGCTGTTTTTT. V and J are TRBV7-3 and TRBJ2-2; no clear D. V was trimmed by 1 base and J by 4 bases, leaving 4 bases between them. From germline, CDR1 is SGHTA and CDR2 FQGTGA. The CDR3 is 13 residues long.

This sequence joins TRBV5-8 and TRBJ1-4; 7 nucleotides line up with TRBD1. Losses at the gene ends were 4 bases for V and 3 bases for J; bases not matched to a gene: 9. CDR3 length: 16 residues. Germline CDR1 reads SGHTS; CDR2 reads YDEGEE. CDR3 in amino acids: CASSRGTAISNEKLFF. CDR3 nucleotide sequence: TGTGCCAGCAGCCGTGGGACAGCAATCTCTAATGAAAAACTGTTTTTT.

The chain joins TRBV7-8 to TRBJ2-2, with D tentatively TRBD1 (6 bases). This CDR3 is built from 16 residues. Germline CDR1 and CDR2: SGHVS and FQNEAQ. The V end was cut by 1 base, the J end by 4 bases, with 13 bases between. The CDR3 nucleotides are TGTGCCAGCAGCTTAGAGTGGGGGCGCGGCACCGGGGAGCTGTTTTTT. Its protein is CASSLEWGRGTGELFF.

The V gene is TRBV27, the J gene TRBJ2-7; TRBD1 might be the D (6 bases). Germline-derived CDR1 and CDR2 are MNHEY and SMNVEV (reference sequence). V was trimmed by 5 bases and J by 3 bases, leaving 14 bases between them. The CDR3 totals 14 residues. CDR3 DNA: TGTGCCAGCAGTCGGACAGCGTTAGGCTACGAGCAGTACTTC. Protein sequence: CASSRTALGYEQYF.

The chain is built from TRBV5-6 and TRBJ1-4; 10 bases map to TRBD1. V dropped 2 bases and J dropped 11; count of bases not matched to a gene: 6. CDR1 SGHDT and CDR2 YYEEEE come from the germline V gene. This CDR3 is 14 amino acids long. CDR3 sequence reads: CASSFRDRGHKLFF. Written as DNA, the CDR3 is TGTGCCAGCAGCTTCCGGGACAGGGGACATAAACTGTTTTTT.

The chain links TRBV6-2 or TRBV6-3 to TRBJ1-2; D call uncertain. Between the trimmed V and J ends, which lost 5 bases and 6 bases, there was a span of 16 bases. Germline V gene data show CDR1 as MNHEY and CDR2 as SVGEGT. The CDR3 is 14 amino acids. The DNA for the CDR3 is TGTGCCAGCAGTACCTCGGGAGAGATCCATGGCTACACCTTC. It encodes CASSTSGEIHGYTF.